The text below deals with one T cell receptor (beta chain). The sample comes from a study of blood T cell repertoires in COVID-19. The CDR3 runs 17 residues. Germline CDR1 MGHRA, CDR2 YSYEKL. V lost 3 bases, J lost 3 bases, and 10 bases stayed unmatched. The assay was immunoSEQ multiplex PCR, and TCRdb's table has in-frame clones only and misses some. The sample includes about 290,000 clones, 75% to 90% of them seen just once. The J gene is TRBJ2-5, the V gene TRBV4-1, with 10 bases aligning to TRBD1. Specimen: peripheral blood. The sequence came from a man between 40 and 49 years old with acute or convalescent COVID-19. The CDR3 DNA is TGCGCCAGCAGCCAGAGGGGTCCGGGACAGGGGAAAGAGACCCAGTACTTC. It is translated as CASSQRGPGQGKETQYF.